Shown below are 20 T cell receptor beta chains from a single sample sequenced in a study of T cells in localized non-small cell lung cancer. Assay used: immunoSEQ multiplex PCR; TCRdb lists only in-frame clones, some missing. Of 35,000 to 45,000 clones detected, 86% appear once; the ten largest clones hold more than 6%. This specimen was peripheral blood, taken before any cancer treatment. The source is a woman aged 18-49 years with stage III lung adenocarcinoma.

J is TRBJ2-7 and V is TRBV28; 12 bases are shared with TRBD1. The ends lost 3 bases at V and 2 bases at J; junction bases unmatched: 5. The CDR3 contains 16 residues. CDR1 MDHEN and CDR2 SYDVKM come from the germline V gene. This CDR3 is CASSFGTGGSTYEQYF. CDR3 nucleotides: TGTGCCAGCAGTTTCGGGACAGGGGGCTCCACCTACGAGCAGTACTTC.

The chain employs TRBV6-5 and TRBJ1-2; 9 nucleotides line up with TRBD1. This CDR3 has 15 amino acids. Germline CDR1 is MNHEY and CDR2 is SVGAGI. V dropped 0 bases and J dropped 7; count of bases not matched to a gene: 6. The CDR3 region has the DNA TGTGCCAGCAGTTACTCGTCGGGACAGGGCTCTGGCTACACCTTC. Its translation: CASSYSSGQGSGYTF.

V gene TRBV6-5 combines with J gene TRBJ1-5; D ambiguous. Germline V lookup: CDR1 MNHEY, CDR2 SVGAGI. V was trimmed by 7 bases and J by 1 base, leaving 14 bases between them. The CDR3 has 15 amino acids. DNA for the CDR3: TGTGCCAGCAACGTCCGAAGTACGAGCAATCAGCCCCAGCATTTT. Protein product: CASNVRSTSNQPQHF.

The chain is built from TRBV13 and TRBJ1-6, with D possibly TRBD1 on 6 matching bases. CDR1 is PRHDT and CDR2 is FYEKMQ in the germline V gene (reference sequence). The CDR3 runs 16 residues. Trimming removed 5 bases from V and 6 bases from J, with 17 bases in between. CDR3 sequence: CASSRGGPTGNSPLHF. The CDR3 DNA reads TGTGCCAGCAGCCGAGGGGGGCCAACCGGTAATTCACCCCTCCACTTT.

The chain is built from TRBV4-1 and TRBJ2-5; no clear D. The V end was cut by 2 bases, the J end by 1 base, with 11 bases between. The CDR3 is 15 amino acids. Per germline, CDR1 MGHRA and CDR2 YSYEKL. CDR3 loop: CASSQPSAGQETQYF. Here the CDR3 DNA reads TGCGCCAGCAGCCAACCCTCGGCAGGCCAAGAGACCCAGTACTTC.

This chain uses TRBV30 with TRBJ1-1; a weak D match, TRBD1 (6 bases). Trimming took 1 base from V and 5 from J, leaving 14 bases between them. Germline V lookup: CDR1 GTSNPN, CDR2 SVGIG (reference sequence). The CDR3 runs 14 residues. CDR3 DNA sequence: TGTGCCTGGAGTGCCGACAGGAGCAAGACTGAAGCTTTCTTT. It encodes CAWSADRSKTEAFF.

The genes are TRBV2 and TRBJ2-7; no clear D. Per germline, CDR1 SNHLY and CDR2 FYNNEI. Trimming removed 8 bases from V and 1 base from J, with 6 bases in between. The length of the CDR3 is 11 residues. As DNA, the CDR3 is TGTGCCAGCCAGCTTTCCTACGAGCAGTACTTC. It specifies CASQLSYEQYF.

The chain links TRBV7-8 to TRBJ2-3; TRBD1 or TRBD2 may be the D gene (5 bases each). Per germline, CDR1 SGHVS and CDR2 FQNEAQ. Trimming took 5 bases from V and 1 from J, leaving 10 bases between them. The CDR3 consists of 14 residues. The CDR3 loop reads CASSPWDRTDTQYF. The DNA for the CDR3 is TGTGCCAGCAGCCCGTGGGACCGCACAGATACGCAGTATTTT. Drawing the rest from reference TRBV7-8 and TRBJ2-3, the complete variable domain is GAGVSQSPRYKVAKRGQDVALRCDPISGHVSLFWYQQALGQGPEFLTYFQNEAQLDKSGLPSDRFFAERPEGSVSTLKIQRTQQEDSAVYLCASSPWDRTDTQYFGPGTRLTVL.

V and J are TRBV30 and TRBJ2-3; 9 positions match TRBD2. V gave up 3 bases and J gave up 3 bases; unmatched junction bases: 1. The CDR3 has 13 residues. Germline loops: CDR1 GTSNPN, CDR2 SVGIG (reference sequence). CDR3 amino acids: CAWSSGGTDTQYF. The CDR3 DNA reads as TGTGCCTGGAGCAGCGGGGGGACAGATACGCAGTATTTT.

The chain couples TRBV6-1 to TRBJ2-7; TRBD1 agrees at 9 bases. The CDR3 extends over 14 amino acids. Germline-derived CDR1 and CDR2 are MNHNS and SASEGT. After removal of 7 bases from V and 6 bases from J, the junction contained 10 bases not matched to a gene. The CDR3 here is CASTPGDRAREQYF. CDR3 nucleotides: TGTGCCAGCACCCCCGGGGACAGGGCGCGCGAGCAGTACTTC.

The gene calls are TRBV6-4 and TRBJ1-1; D call uncertain. The CDR3 runs 12 residues. V dropped 2 bases and J dropped 7 bases, with 8 bases sitting between them. Looked up from germline, CDR1 is MRHNA and CDR2 is SNTAGT. CDR3 loop: CASSDARGEAFF. The CDR3, as DNA: TGTGCCAGCAGTGACGCGCGGGGTGAAGCTTTCTTT.

V usage is TRBV11-1 and J usage is TRBJ2-7; 9 positions agree with TRBD1. Germline V gene data show CDR1 as SGHAT and CDR2 as FQDESV (reference sequence). Trimming at V came to 5 bases and at J to 5 bases, leaving 4 bases not matched to a gene. The CDR3 covers 13 residues. CDR3 loop: CASSKNRGHEQYF. The CDR3 DNA reads as TGTGCCAGCAGCAAAAACAGGGGGCACGAGCAGTACTTC.

The chain uses TRBV5-1 and TRBJ1-5, with D tentatively TRBD1 (5 bases). Germline V gene lookup returns CDR1 SGHRS and CDR2 YFSETQ. The CDR3 is 14 amino acids. V was trimmed by 3 bases and J by 4 bases, leaving 11 bases between them. DNA of the CDR3: TGCGCCAGCAGCTCGTCAGGGTTGAATCAGCCCCAGCATTTT. Its translation is CASSSSGLNQPQHF.

This clone was seen once. This chain joins TRBV5-1 and TRBJ2-3; 9 bases are a match to TRBD1. The CDR3 has 15 amino acids. Trimming cost V 4 bases and J 4 bases; bases outside gene matches: 7. The germline V gene has CDR1 SGHRS and CDR2 YFSETQ. The CDR3 region is CASSKNRGRSDTQYF. DNA of the CDR3: TGCGCCAGCAGCAAAAACAGGGGGCGGTCAGATACGCAGTATTTT.

The rearrangement joins TRBV6-1 to TRBJ1-1, with 7 nucleotides matching TRBD1. Unmatched junction bases numbered 7, after V lost 7 bases and J lost 2 bases. Germline CDR1 is MNHNS and CDR2 is SASEGT. The CDR3 totals 14 residues. The CDR3 DNA follows: TGTGCCAGCACCAGGGACAGAGTTAACACTGAAGCTTTCTTT. It yields the protein CASTRDRVNTEAFF.

This chain uses TRBV4-1 with TRBJ2-5; D remains ambiguous. Trimming took off 1 base at V and 4 bases at J, with 7 bases between the two ends. The CDR3 has 13 residues. The germline gives CDR1 MGHRA, CDR2 YSYEKL. CDR3 amino acids: CASSQVNGETQYF. DNA for the CDR3: TGCGCCAGCAGCCAAGTGAACGGAGAGACCCAGTACTTC.

The chain links TRBV5-1 to TRBJ1-1; TRBD1 is a possible D gene (5 bases). The germline V gene has CDR1 SGHRS and CDR2 YFSETQ. Trimming removed 0 bases at V and 2 bases at J, with 8 bases between. This CDR3 spans 14 amino acids. CDR3 nucleotide sequence: TGCGCCAGCAGCTTGGAGACAGCAAACACTGAAGCTTTCTTT. It is translated as CASSLETANTEAFF.

The chain recombines TRBV5-1 with TRBJ2-5, with TRBD1 matching 7 bases. V dropped 5 bases and J dropped 2; count of bases not matched to a gene: 18. CDR1 and CDR2 from the germline V gene are SGHRS and YFSETQ. CDR3 length: 18 amino acids. The CDR3 here is CASRNTRILAGGQETQYF. The CDR3, as DNA: TGCGCCAGCAGGAACACGCGAATTTTGGCAGGGGGTCAAGAGACCCAGTACTTC.

The chain combines TRBV27 with TRBJ1-6; tentative D call: TRBD1 (5 bases). V lost 3 bases to trimming and J lost 13 bases, with 19 bases between them. CDR3 length: 15 amino acids. In germline, CDR1 is MNHEY, CDR2 SMNVEV (reference sequence). CDR3 residues: CASSFGGTGLGPLHF. Here the CDR3 DNA reads TGTGCCAGCAGTTTTGGTGGGACGGGCTTGGGGCCCCTCCACTTT.

This chain joins TRBV20-1 and TRBJ2-7; weak D call: TRBD2 (5 bases). Per the germline V gene, CDR1 is DFQATT and CDR2 is SNEGSKA (reference sequence). This CDR3 is built from 11 residues. The ends were cut back, 3 bases at V and 11 bases at J, with 14 bases in the middle. In nucleotides, the CDR3 is TGCAGTGCTAGGGACGGTCGGCGGGAGTACTTC. It yields the protein CSARDGRREYF.